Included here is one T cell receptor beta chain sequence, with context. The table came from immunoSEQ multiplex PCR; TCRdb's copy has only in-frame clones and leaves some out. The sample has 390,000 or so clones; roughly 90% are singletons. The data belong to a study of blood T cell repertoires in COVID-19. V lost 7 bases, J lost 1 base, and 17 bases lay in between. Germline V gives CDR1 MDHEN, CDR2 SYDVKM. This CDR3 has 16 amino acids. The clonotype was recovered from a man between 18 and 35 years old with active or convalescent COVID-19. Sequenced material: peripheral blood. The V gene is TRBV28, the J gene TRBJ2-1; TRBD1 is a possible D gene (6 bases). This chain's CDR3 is CASTLLAGVSYNEQFF. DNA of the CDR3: TGTGCCAGCACCCTCCTGGCAGGGGTGTCCTACAATGAGCAGTTCTTC.